These 6 T cell receptor beta chains came from one sample sequenced in a study of T-cell memory formation after mild COVID-19 (dated by TCRdb to the early 2020s). To prepare the library, 5' RACE was applied. Sequencing took place on an Illumina NovaSeq 6000. TCRdb trimmed the raw reads at Q25, called clones with MiXCR and kept productive beta chains. Each record represents a unique CDR3 protein, reported with the most common genes and DNA among its rows. The sample table holds 450,000 to 650,000 distinct CDR3 sequences, of which roughly 18% were seen once. Of the sample, more than 10% falls within the top ten clones. The source material was PBMCs or a T cell subset sorted from them (not recorded which). The receptors stem from an adult woman who had mild COVID-19 (a few samples of this study predate the infection). The sample titles of this study are shuffled in the database, so cell type and time point are left out; the donor was told from shared clones.

This clonotype came up a few times. The J gene is TRBJ2-1, the V gene TRBV11-2; maybe TRBD2 (5 bases). V was clipped by 5 bases and J by 0 bases, with 11 bases between them. Germline lookup yields CDR1 SGHAT and CDR2 FQNNGV. This CDR3 has 15 amino acids. CDR3 in amino acids: CASSRWAGSYNEQFF. The DNA for the CDR3 is TGTGCCAGCAGCCGATGGGCGGGCTCCTACAATGAGCAGTTCTTC. Complete variable domain (other parts from reference TRBV11-2 and TRBJ2-1): EAGVAQSPRYKIIEKRQSVAFWCNPISGHATLYWYQQILGQGPKLLIQFQNNGVVDDSQLPKDRFSAERLKGVDSTLKIQPAKLEDSAVYLCASSRWAGSYNEQFFGPGTRLTVL.

This clonotype was seen only a few times. The CDR3 nucleotides are TGCAGCGCCCAAACGCGGCTGGCTACGGTTGAGCAGTTCTTC. Its protein product is CSAQTRLATVEQFF. The gene calls are TRBV29-1 and TRBJ2-1; the D is unclear. Trimming removed 7 bases at V and 9 bases at J, with 22 bases between. This CDR3 has 14 residues. Germline-derived CDR1 and CDR2 are SQVTM and ANQGSEA.

The genes are TRBV3-1 and TRBJ2-4; D gene unclear. The CDR3 covers 15 residues. Germline CDR1 is LGHDT and CDR2 is YNNKEL (reference sequence). Trimming shortened V by 2 bases and J by 0 bases, and 8 bases separated the two germline ends. The CDR3 loop reads CASSQSLLAKNIQYF. CDR3 nucleotides: TGTGCCAGCAGCCAAAGCCTCCTAGCCAAAAACATTCAGTACTTC.

V and J are TRBV29-1 and TRBJ2-1; no reliable D call. Trimming pared 5 bases from V and 6 bases from J, leaving 11 bases between. Germline-derived CDR1 and CDR2 are SQVTM and ANQGSEA. The CDR3 is 12 residues long. The CDR3 loop reads CSVKGVSNEQFF. The CDR3 nucleotides are TGCAGCGTTAAAGGAGTCTCCAATGAGCAGTTCTTC.

This clonotype was seen a handful of times. The rearrangement joins TRBV5-4 to TRBJ2-2; TRBD2 aligns across 10 bases. Germline CDR1 SGHNT, CDR2 YYREEE (reference sequence). This CDR3 has 17 amino acids. The junction had 9 bases not matched to a gene; V was cut back by 3 bases and J by 4 bases. CDR3 protein: CASSYAGTSDLTGELFF. The CDR3 coding sequence is TGTGCCAGCAGCTACGCCGGGACTAGCGACCTCACCGGGGAGCTGTTTTTT.

This clonotype was seen ten or more times. The chain recombines TRBV10-2 with TRBJ1-1; D is unresolved. Trimming removed 6 bases from V and 0 bases from J, with 8 bases in between. CDR3 length equals 13 residues. Germline V gene sequence: CDR1 WSHSY, CDR2 SAAADI. The CDR3 DNA is TGCGCCAGCAGAAAAGGGATGAACACTGAAGCTTTCTTT. Translating gives CASRKGMNTEAFF.